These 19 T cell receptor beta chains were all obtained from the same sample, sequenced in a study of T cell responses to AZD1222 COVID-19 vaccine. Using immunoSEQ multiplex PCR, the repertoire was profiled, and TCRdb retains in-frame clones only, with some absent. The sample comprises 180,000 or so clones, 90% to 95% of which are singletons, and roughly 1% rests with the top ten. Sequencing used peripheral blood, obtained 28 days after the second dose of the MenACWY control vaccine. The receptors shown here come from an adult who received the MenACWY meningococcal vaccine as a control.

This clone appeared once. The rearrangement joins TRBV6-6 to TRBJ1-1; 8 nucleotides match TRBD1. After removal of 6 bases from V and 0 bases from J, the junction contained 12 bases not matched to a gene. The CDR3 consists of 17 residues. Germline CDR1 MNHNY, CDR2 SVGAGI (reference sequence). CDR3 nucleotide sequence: TGTGCCAGCAGCCGAGGCAGGGGGCAGGGGATGAACACTGAAGCTTTCTTT. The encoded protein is CASSRGRGQGMNTEAFF.

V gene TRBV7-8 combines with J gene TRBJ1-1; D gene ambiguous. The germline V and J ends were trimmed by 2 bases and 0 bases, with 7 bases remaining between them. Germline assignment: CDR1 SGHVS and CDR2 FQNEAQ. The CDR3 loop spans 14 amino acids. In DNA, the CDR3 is TGTGCCAGCAGCTTAAACAGCTTGAACACTGAAGCTTTCTTT. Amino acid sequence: CASSLNSLNTEAFF. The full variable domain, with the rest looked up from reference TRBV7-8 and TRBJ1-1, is GAGVSQSPRYKVAKRGQDVALRCDPISGHVSLFWYQQALGQGPEFLTYFQNEAQLDKSGLPSDRFFAERPEGSVSTLKIQRTQQEDSAVYLCASSLNSLNTEAFFGQGTRLTVV.

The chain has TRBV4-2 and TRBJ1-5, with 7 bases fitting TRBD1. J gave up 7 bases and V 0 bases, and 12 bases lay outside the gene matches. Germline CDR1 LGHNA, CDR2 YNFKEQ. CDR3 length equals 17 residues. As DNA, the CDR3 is TGTGCCAGCAGCCAAGATATTGGGACACAGGGGCGGCAGCCCCAGCATTTT. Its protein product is CASSQDIGTQGRQPQHF.

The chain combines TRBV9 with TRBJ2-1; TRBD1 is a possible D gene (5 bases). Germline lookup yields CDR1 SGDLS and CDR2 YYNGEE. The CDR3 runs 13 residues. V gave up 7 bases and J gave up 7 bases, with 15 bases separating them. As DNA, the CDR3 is TGTGCCAGCGGCAGGGCCCCTCGGAATGAGCAGTTCTTC. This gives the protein CASGRAPRNEQFF. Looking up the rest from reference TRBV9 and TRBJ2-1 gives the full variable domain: DSGVTQTPKHLITATGQRVTLRCSPRSGDLSVYWYQQSLDQGLQFLIQYYNGEERAKGNILERFSAQQFPDLHSELNLSSLELGDSALYFCASGRAPRNEQFFGPGTRLTVL.

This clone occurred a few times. CDR3 loop: CASSQDGGEGRFVYTF. The CDR3 DNA sequence: TGTGCCAGCAGCCAAGATGGAGGTGAGGGCCGTTTTGTCTACACCTTC. The chain links TRBV4-2 to TRBJ1-2; no clear D gene. Trimming took off 0 bases at V and 10 bases at J, with 21 bases between the two ends. The V gene's germline CDR1 is LGHNA and CDR2 YNFKEQ. The CDR3 runs to 16 residues.

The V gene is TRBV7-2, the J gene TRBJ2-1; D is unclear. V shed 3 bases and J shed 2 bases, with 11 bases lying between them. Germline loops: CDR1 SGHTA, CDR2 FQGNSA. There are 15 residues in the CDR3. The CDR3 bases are TGTGCCAGCAGCTTCCAGAGAAGCACCTACAATGAGCAGTTCTTC. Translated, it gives CASSFQRSTYNEQFF.

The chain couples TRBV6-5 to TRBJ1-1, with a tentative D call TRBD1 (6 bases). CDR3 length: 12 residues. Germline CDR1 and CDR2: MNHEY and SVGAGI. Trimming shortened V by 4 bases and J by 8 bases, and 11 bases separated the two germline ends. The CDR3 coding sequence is TGTGCCAGCAGTTCTCGACAGGAGGAAGCTTTCTTT. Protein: CASSSRQEEAFF.

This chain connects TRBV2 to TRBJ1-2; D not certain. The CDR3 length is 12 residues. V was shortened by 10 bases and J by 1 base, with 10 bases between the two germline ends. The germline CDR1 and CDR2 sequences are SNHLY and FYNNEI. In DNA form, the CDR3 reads TGTGCCACCCGGGAGGTTAACTATGGCTACACCTTC. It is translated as CATREVNYGYTF.

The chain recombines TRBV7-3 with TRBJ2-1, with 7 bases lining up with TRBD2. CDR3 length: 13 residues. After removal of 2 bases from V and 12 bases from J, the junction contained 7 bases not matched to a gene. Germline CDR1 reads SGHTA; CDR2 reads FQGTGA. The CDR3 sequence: CASSLRGDQRQFF. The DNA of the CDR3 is TGTGCCAGCAGCTTACGGGGGGATCAAAGGCAGTTCTTC.

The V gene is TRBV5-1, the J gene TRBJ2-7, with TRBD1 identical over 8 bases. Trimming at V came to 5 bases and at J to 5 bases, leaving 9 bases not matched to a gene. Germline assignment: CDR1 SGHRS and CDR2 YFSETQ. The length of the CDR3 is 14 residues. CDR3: CASRLQGDFHEQYF. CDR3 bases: TGCGCCAGCAGACTACAGGGGGATTTCCACGAGCAGTACTTC.

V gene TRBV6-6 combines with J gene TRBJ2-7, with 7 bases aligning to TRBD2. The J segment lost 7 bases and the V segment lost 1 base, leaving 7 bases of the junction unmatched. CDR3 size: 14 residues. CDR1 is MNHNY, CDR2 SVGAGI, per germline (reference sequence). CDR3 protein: CASSYWGGEGEQYF. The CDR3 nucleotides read TGTGCCAGCAGTTACTGGGGGGGGGAAGGGGAGCAGTACTTC.

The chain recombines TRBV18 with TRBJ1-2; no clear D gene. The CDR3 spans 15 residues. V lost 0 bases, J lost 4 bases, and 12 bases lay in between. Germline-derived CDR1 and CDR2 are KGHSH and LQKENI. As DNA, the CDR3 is TGTGCCAGCTCACCACCGATCCAGGACGGCTATGGCTACACCTTC. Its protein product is CASSPPIQDGYGYTF.

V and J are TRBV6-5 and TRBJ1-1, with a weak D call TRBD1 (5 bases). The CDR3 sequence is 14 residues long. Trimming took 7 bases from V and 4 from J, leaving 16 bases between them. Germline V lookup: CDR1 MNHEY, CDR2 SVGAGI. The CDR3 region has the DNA TGTGCCAGCAAAGAAGGGGTAGGAAGCACTGAAGCTTTCTTT. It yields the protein CASKEGVGSTEAFF.

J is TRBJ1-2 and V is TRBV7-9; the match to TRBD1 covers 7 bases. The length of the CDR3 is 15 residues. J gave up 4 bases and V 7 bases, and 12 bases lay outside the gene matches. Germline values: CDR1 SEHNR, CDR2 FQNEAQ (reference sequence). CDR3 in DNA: TGTGCCAGCACCAAGGGGGGGGGACAGATCTATGGCTACACCTTC. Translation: CASTKGGGQIYGYTF.

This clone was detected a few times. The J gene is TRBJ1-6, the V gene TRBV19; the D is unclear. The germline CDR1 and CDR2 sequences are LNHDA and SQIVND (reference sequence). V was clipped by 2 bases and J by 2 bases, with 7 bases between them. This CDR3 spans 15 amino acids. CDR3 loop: CASSIQSAYNSPLHF. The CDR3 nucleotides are TGTGCCAGTAGTATACAGAGCGCCTATAATTCACCCCTCCACTTT.

This CDR3 is CASSPREGEVSPLHF. CDR3 nucleotides: TGTGCCAGCTCACCACGGGAGGGTGAGGTTTCACCCCTCCACTTT. This chain joins TRBV18 and TRBJ1-6; D unclear. The CDR3 runs to 15 residues. Trimming took off 1 base at V and 9 bases at J, with 13 bases between the two ends. Germline loops: CDR1 KGHSH, CDR2 LQKENI.

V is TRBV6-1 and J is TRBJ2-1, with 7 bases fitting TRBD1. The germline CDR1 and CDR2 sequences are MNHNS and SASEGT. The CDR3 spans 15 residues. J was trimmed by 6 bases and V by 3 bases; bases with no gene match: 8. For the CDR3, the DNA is TGTGCCAGCAGTGATGTGACAGGGAGAACCAATGAGCAGTTCTTC. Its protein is CASSDVTGRTNEQFF.

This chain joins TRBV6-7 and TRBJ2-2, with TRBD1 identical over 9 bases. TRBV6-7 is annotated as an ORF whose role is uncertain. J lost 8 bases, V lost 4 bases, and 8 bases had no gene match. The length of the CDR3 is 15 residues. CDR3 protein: CASSSQQGARGELFF. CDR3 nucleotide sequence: TGTGCCAGCAGTTCTCAACAGGGGGCGAGGGGGGAGCTGTTTTTT.

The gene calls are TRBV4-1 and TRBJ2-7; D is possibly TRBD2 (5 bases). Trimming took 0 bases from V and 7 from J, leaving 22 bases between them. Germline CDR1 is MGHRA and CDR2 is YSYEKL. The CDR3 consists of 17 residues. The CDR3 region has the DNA TGCGCCAGCAGCCAAGATGCGGGTGGCAGTACCCTACGAGAGCAGTACTTC. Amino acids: CASSQDAGGSTLREQYF.